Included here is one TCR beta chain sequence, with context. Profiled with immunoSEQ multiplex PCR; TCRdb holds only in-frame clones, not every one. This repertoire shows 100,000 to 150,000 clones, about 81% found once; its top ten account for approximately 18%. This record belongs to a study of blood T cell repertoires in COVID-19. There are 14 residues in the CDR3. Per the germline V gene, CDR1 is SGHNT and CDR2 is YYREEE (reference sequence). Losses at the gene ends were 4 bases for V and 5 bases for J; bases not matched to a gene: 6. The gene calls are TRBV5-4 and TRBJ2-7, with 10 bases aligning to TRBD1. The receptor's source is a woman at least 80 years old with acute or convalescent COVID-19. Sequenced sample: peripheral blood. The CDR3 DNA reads TGTGCCAGCAGCCCGACAGGGGGCAACGACGAGCAGTACTTC. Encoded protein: CASSPTGGNDEQYF.